This is a list of T cell receptor beta chains from one sample in a study of T-cell memory formation after mild COVID-19. TCRdb redid the calling of the 5' RACE reads with MiXCR, one entry per CDR3 protein. The table lists approximately 290,000 distinct CDR3 sequences, 15% to 20% of them singletons. The sequenced sample consisted of PBMCs or a T cell subset sorted from them (not recorded which). These receptors were taken from a man between 18 and 29 years old who had mild COVID-19 (a few samples of this study predate the infection). Cell type and time point are not known. Each CDR3 is given with its conserved first and last residue. D genes are given only for firm matches. The size entry is marked missing in some rows and otherwise reads once, few, many or a size class.

v_call	j_call	d_call	clone_size	cdr3_nt	cdr3_aa
TRBV10-3	TRBJ2-4	.	.	TGTGCCATCAGCTCGGACAGCTTCAAAAACATTCAGTACTTC	CAISSDSFKNIQYF
TRBV5-1	TRBJ2-1	.	.	TGCGCCAGCAGCTGGGAGGGACAGAGCTCCTACAATGAGCAGTTCTTC	CASSWEGQSSYNEQFF
TRBV6-6	TRBJ1-2	.	few	TGTGCCAGCAAAGGTCCGTCGATGGGCTATGGCTACACCTTC	CASKGPSMGYGYTF
TRBV5-1	TRBJ1-5	.	few	TGCGCCAGCAGGGAGACATCCAATCAGCCCCAGCATTTT	CASRETSNQPQHF
TRBV11-2	TRBJ1-1	.	few	TGTGCCAGCAGCTTAGTGGTCACCAACACTGAAGCTTTCTTT	CASSLVVTNTEAFF
TRBV4-3	TRBJ2-3	.	.	TGCGCCAGCAGCCAAGATAGGGACGGAGATACGCAGTATTTT	CASSQDRDGDTQYF
TRBV4-1	TRBJ2-2	TRBD1	few	TGCGCCAGCAGCCAAGAAGGCAGGGGGTCTGCCTCGAACACCGGGGAGCTGTTTTTT	CASSQEGRGSASNTGELFF
TRBV5-6	TRBJ2-3	.	many	TGTGCCAGCAGCTTGGGACGCAGCACAGATACGCAGTATTTT	CASSLGRSTDTQYF
TRBV7-9	TRBJ2-1	TRBD2	few	TGTGCCAGCAGCTTTCTAGCGGCATCCTACAATGAGCAGTTCTTC	CASSFLAASYNEQFF
TRBV5-1	TRBJ2-6	.	.	TGCGCCAGCAGCTTGGGCCGGATCACCTCTGGGGCCAACGTCCTGACTTTC	CASSLGRITSGANVLTF
TRBV5-4	TRBJ2-2	.	few	TGTGCCAGCAGCTTTACGGTTCCCGGGGAGCTGTTTTTT	CASSFTVPGELFF
TRBV4-3	TRBJ2-1	TRBD1	many	TGCGCCAGCAGCCAAGATTTAGGAGACAGGGATTTCTCCGGACAACGGGAGCAGTTCTTC	CASSQDLGDRDFSGQREQFF
TRBV6-5	TRBJ2-2	.	few	TGTGCCAGCATTAGTTTTGGGTCAGGGACCACCGGGGAGCTGTTTTTT	CASISFGSGTTGELFF
TRBV6-4	TRBJ2-2	.	.	TGTGCCAGCAGTGACTCCCTAGTATCCGGGGAGCTGTTTTTT	CASSDSLVSGELFF
TRBV6-2/TRBV6-3	TRBJ1-5	.	.	TGTGCCAGCAGTTCGGGGGTTTATAGCAATCAGCCCCAGCATTTT	CASSSGVYSNQPQHF
TRBV4-3	TRBJ1-6	.	many	TGCGCCAGCAGCCAAGAGCCCCTCGGCGCAGGGAATTCACCCCTCCACTTT	CASSQEPLGAGNSPLHF
TRBV28	TRBJ1-5	.	.	TGTGCCAGCAGACCTACCGGGTCTAGCCAGCCCCAGCATTTT	CASRPTGSSQPQHF
TRBV7-9	TRBJ1-5	.	few	TGTGCCAGCAGCCCCGACAGGTACAATCAGCCCCAGCATTTT	CASSPDRYNQPQHF
TRBV5-1	TRBJ1-1	.	few	TGCGCCAGCAGCTGGTGGGGAGGGGCTGAAGCTTTCTTT	CASSWWGGAEAFF
TRBV7-2	TRBJ1-3	.	.	TGTGCCAGCAGCTTAGAGGGTGGAACTGGAAACACCATATATTTT	CASSLEGGTGNTIYF
TRBV24-1	TRBJ1-5	TRBD1	.	TGTGCCACCAGTGATACGACAGGGGGCAATCAGCCCCAGCATTTT	CATSDTTGGNQPQHF
TRBV25-1	TRBJ2-2	.	few	TGTGCCAGCAGCGCCCGACACACCGGGGAGCTGTTTTTT	CASSARHTGELFF
TRBV2	TRBJ1-5	TRBD1	few	TGTGCCAGTAAAGGACAGGGGATCCAGCCCCAGCATTTT	CASKGQGIQPQHF
TRBV2	TRBJ2-1	TRBD1	.	TGTGCCACCACAGGGGGATCTGAGCAGTTCTTC	CATTGGSEQFF
TRBV4-3	TRBJ1-6	.	few	TGCGCCAGCAGCCAAGGATCCACCCCCTCACCCCTCCACTTT	CASSQGSTPSPLHF
TRBV11-3	TRBJ2-3	.	.	TGTGCCAGCAGCTTAGATCCCGGGGTAGATACGCAGTATTTT	CASSLDPGVDTQYF
TRBV20-1	TRBJ2-2	.	.	TGCAGTGCTAGAGCCCCTGGGGTAGCCGTGGCGAACACCGGGGAGCTGTTTTTT	CSARAPGVAVANTGELFF
TRBV6-1	TRBJ2-3	TRBD2	few	TGTGCCAGCAGTGAACTAGCGGGGGTCACAGATACGCAGTATTTT	CASSELAGVTDTQYF
TRBV27	TRBJ1-2	.	.	TGTGCCAGCAGTCTACATAGAGGCTATGGCTACACCTTC	CASSLHRGYGYTF
TRBV20-1	TRBJ2-2	.	few	TGCAGTGCTAGAATTGGATTCACCGGGGAGCTGTTTTTT	CSARIGFTGELFF
TRBV18	TRBJ2-5	.	.	TGTGCCAGCTCACCGGCAGGCCTGGAGACCCAGTACTTC	CASSPAGLETQYF
TRBV5-4	TRBJ2-2	.	.	TGTGCCAGCAGCCCACGGACGGACTACGGGGAGCTGTTTTTT	CASSPRTDYGELFF
TRBV2	TRBJ1-1	.	few	TGTGCCAGCAGTGAGGGCAGTTGGAACACTGAAGCTTTCTTT	CASSEGSWNTEAFF
TRBV4-1	TRBJ1-1	.	.	TGCGCCAGCAGCCTCTTTTTCCGGGGACGGGACACTGAAGCTTTCTTT	CASSLFFRGRDTEAFF
TRBV5-1	TRBJ2-1	TRBD2	few	TGCGCCAGCAGCCCTACTAGCGGGGGGCGGAATGAGCAGTTCTTC	CASSPTSGGRNEQFF
TRBV5-5	TRBJ2-6	.	.	TGTGCCAGCAGCTTCCAGGGGTATGGGGCCAACGTCCTGACTTTC	CASSFQGYGANVLTF
TRBV4-3	TRBJ1-6	.	many	TGCGCCAGCAGCCAAGATTGGTTGGGCGGGATCTCCTATAATTCACCCCTCCACTTT	CASSQDWLGGISYNSPLHF
TRBV7-2	TRBJ2-5	.	few	TGTGCCAGCAGCTCCTTTTATCCTGGCACTGGGGAGACCCAGTACTTC	CASSSFYPGTGETQYF
TRBV5-1	TRBJ2-7	.	few	TGCGCCAGCAGCAGCCACCTGAGCTCCTACGAGCAGTACTTC	CASSSHLSSYEQYF
TRBV5-4	TRBJ2-5	.	few	TGTGCCAGCAGCCAAAGCCAAGAGACCCAGTACTTC	CASSQSQETQYF
TRBV20-1	TRBJ2-3	.	.	TGCAGTGCTAGAGTAGCGCGGGGGCCCGGAGATACGCAGTATTTT	CSARVARGPGDTQYF
TRBV20-1	TRBJ1-1	.	.	TGCAGTGCTGACGGAGGCACTCCCGAAGCTTTCTTT	CSADGGTPEAFF
TRBV7-9	TRBJ2-5	.	.	TGTGCCAGCAGCCCCACAGCGATTCAAGAGACCCAGTACTTC	CASSPTAIQETQYF
TRBV20-1	TRBJ2-7	.	few	TGCAGTGTCGGGAGTCAGTCCTACGAGCAGTACTTC	CSVGSQSYEQYF
TRBV7-3	TRBJ2-1	.	.	TGTGCCAGCAGCTTAACGTTCACAGACAATGAGCAGTTCTTC	CASSLTFTDNEQFF
TRBV20-1	TRBJ2-3	TRBD2	.	TGCAGTGCGGATGCCGGGACTAGCGTGACAGATACGCAGTATTTT	CSADAGTSVTDTQYF
TRBV7-9	TRBJ2-5	TRBD2	few	TGTGCCAGCAGCTTAGTAGGGAGCGGGGCAGAGACCCAGTACTTC	CASSLVGSGAETQYF
TRBV12-3/TRBV12-4	TRBJ2-3	TRBD2	few	TGTGCCAGCAGCCGGACTAGCGGGAGCACAGATACGCAGTATTTT	CASSRTSGSTDTQYF
TRBV5-5	TRBJ1-1	.	.	TGTGCCAGCAGCTTGTCCGGGGGGTTCGTGGGCACTGAAGCTTTCTTT	CASSLSGGFVGTEAFF
TRBV7-2	TRBJ1-2	.	many	TGTGCCAGCAGCTTATCAGCCCCCCTCTATGGCTACACCTTC	CASSLSAPLYGYTF
TRBV4-3	TRBJ1-6	.	.	TGCGCCAGCAGCCAGTCGCGGGACGGATATTCACCCCTCCACTTT	CASSQSRDGYSPLHF
TRBV10-2	TRBJ2-5	TRBD2	.	TGCGCCAGCAGTCCCCTTGTGTTAGCGGGGGGTGAGACCCAGTACTTC	CASSPLVLAGGETQYF
TRBV11-3	TRBJ2-1	TRBD1	.	TGTGCCAGCAGCAACCAGGACAGGGGAGCCAATGAGCAGTTCTTC	CASSNQDRGANEQFF
TRBV12-3/TRBV12-4	TRBJ1-3	TRBD1	few	TGTGCCAGCAGTTTAAGGGGGCTCGGAAACACCATATATTTT	CASSLRGLGNTIYF
TRBV10-3	TRBJ1-1	.	many	TGTGCCATCAGTTGGGGGGAAATGAACACTGAAGCTTTCTTT	CAISWGEMNTEAFF
TRBV7-3	TRBJ1-5	.	few	TGTGCCAGCAGCTTAACGTTAGACCAGCCCCAGCATTTT	CASSLTLDQPQHF
TRBV4-1	TRBJ2-1	.	few	TGCGCCAGCAGCCACCGAAGGGGGCGGGGGGCCCTCTATGAGCAGTTCTTC	CASSHRRGRGALYEQFF